This T cell receptor beta chain came from a study of post-analysis software for immune sequencing data. Libraries were made from TCR beta cDNA, and they carried unique molecular identifiers. From the PCR reads, TCRdb called clonotypes with MiXCR, one entry per CDR3 protein. The profile shows over 700,000 distinct CDR3 sequences, 30% of them singletons. The germline gives CDR1 KGHDR, CDR2 SFDVKD. The CDR3 length is 17 residues. The J segment lost 1 base and the V segment lost 4 bases, leaving 7 bases of the junction unmatched. This clonotype was seen only once. The antigen remains undetermined. Study-level points and caveats: Relative to controls, patients with multiple sclerosis showed significantly lower normalized Chao1 diversity. Strong same-batch co-clustering of samples appeared with F measure clustering. In patients, four to six TRBV segments were more frequent than in controls, with TRBV5-6, TRBV5-1 and TRBV20-1 among them.

This sequence joins TRBV24-1 and TRBJ2-1, with 9 bases matching TRBD1. This TCR was sampled from a girl between 10 and 17 years old with multiple sclerosis. The specimen sequenced was blood. CDR3: CATSDLTGGKSYNEQFF. CDR3 in DNA: TGTGCCACCAGTGACCTCACAGGGGGCAAATCCTACAATGAGCAGTTCTTC.